The 19 T cell receptor beta chains in this list originate from one sample, sequenced in a study of T cells in Graves' hyperthyroidism and ophthalmopathy. What was amplified from RNA transcripts were TCR beta CDR3 regions. An initial round of RT-PCR targeting the TCR CDR3 relied on the HTBI primer set. In TCRdb, the multiplex PCR reads were re-called with MiXCR into one record per CDR3 protein. The sample includes about 290,000 distinct CDR3 sequences, about 13% of them seen just once. Sequenced sample: blood. The receptors shown here come from a woman aged 40 to 55 with Graves' hyperthyroidism.

This clonotype was recorded a few times. A read error may be the cause here, since a much bigger clone is one base away. The chain employs TRBV6-1 and TRBJ1-3; no clear D gene. The V end lost 7 bases, the J end lost 1 base, and 11 bases lay between the germline ends. CDR3 length: 14 residues. The germline V gene encodes CDR1 MNHNS and CDR2 SASEGT. The CDR3 DNA reads as TGTGCCAGCATCCCCGACCATTCTGGAAACACCATATATTTT. Residues: CASIPDHSGNTIYF.

This rearrangement joins TRBV6-1 to TRBJ2-1, with TRBD1 matching over 9 bases. V was clipped by 5 bases and J by 2 bases; unmatched bases: 4. Germline V gene lookup returns CDR1 MNHNS and CDR2 SASEGT. The CDR3 is 15 residues long. The CDR3 coding sequence is TGTGCCAGCAGTTGGGGACAGGGACCCTACAATGAGCAGTTCTTC. Its translation is CASSWGQGPYNEQFF.

This clonotype occurred a few times. This could be a read error, since a much larger clone is one nucleotide away. The CDR3 DNA follows: TGTGCCAGCAGTTTTAAGGTCCGGCGGGAGCCTTCCTACGAGCAGTACTTC. Protein sequence: CASSFKVRREPSYEQYF. The V call is TRBV28, the J call TRBJ2-7, with 7 bases aligning to TRBD2. With V trimmed by 3 bases and J by 1 base, 12 bases remained unmatched. The CDR3 consists of 17 residues. The germline V gene has CDR1 MDHEN and CDR2 SYDVKM.

This clonotype has just a few counts. Given a much more abundant clone one base away, this may be a read error. The chain employs TRBV27 and TRBJ1-6, with D perhaps matching TRBD1 (5 bases). The CDR3 length is 16 residues. Germline values: CDR1 MNHEY, CDR2 SMNVEV (reference sequence). This CDR3 is CASSSIDRIYNSPPHF. The DNA for the CDR3 is TGTGCCAGCAGTTCCATCGACAGAATCTATAATTCACCCCCCCACTTT.

This clonotype appeared many times. The chain's CDR3 is CASSTRDSFLVGYTF. The CDR3 nucleotides read TGTGCCAGCAGTACGAGGGACAGCTTCCTGGTCGGCTACACCTTC. The chain links TRBV6-1 to TRBJ1-2, with 7 bases lining up with TRBD1. V trimming: 5 bases; J trimming: 8 bases; junction bases outside the gene matches: 14. Germline V gene data show CDR1 as MNHNS and CDR2 as SASEGT. The CDR3 has 15 amino acids.

The table lists this clonotype with many counts. The chain has TRBV7-2 and TRBJ2-5; D is unclear. The CDR3 loop spans 14 amino acids. V was clipped by 2 bases and J by 1 base, with 8 bases between them. Germline CDR1 SGHTA, CDR2 FQGNSA. DNA for the CDR3: TGTGCCAGCAGCTTAATTCGAGGCCAAGAGACCCAGTACTTC. Its protein is CASSLIRGQETQYF.

This clonotype was counted between two and nine times. V gene TRBV20-1 combines with J gene TRBJ1-2; D perhaps matches TRBD1 (5 bases). This CDR3 has 12 residues. The germline V gene has CDR1 DFQATT and CDR2 SNEGSKA (reference sequence). The V and J ends lost 4 bases and 4 bases respectively, with 10 bases between them. In DNA, the CDR3 is TGCAGTGCTACCCAGGGCAGCTATGGCTACACCTTC. This gives the protein CSATQGSYGYTF.

There are many counts of this clonotype. The chain employs TRBV28 and TRBJ1-5; D is uncertain. The CDR3 has 13 amino acids. Germline V gene lookup returns CDR1 MDHEN and CDR2 SYDVKM. Trimming left V 7 bases short and J 0 bases short, with 7 bases between. The CDR3, as DNA: TGTGCCAGCACCTGGGGTAGCAATCAGCCCCAGCATTTT. Translation: CASTWGSNQPQHF.

The chain has TRBV18 and TRBJ1-3; D is unresolved. CDR3 length: 16 residues. Trimming took off 4 bases at V and 0 bases at J, with 13 bases between the two ends. Germline assignment: CDR1 KGHSH and CDR2 LQKENI. DNA for the CDR3: TGTGCCAGCTCACGTGGAGGCCCGAGCTCTGGAAACACCATATATTTT. Translation: CASSRGGPSSGNTIYF.

In this sample, this clonotype turned up a few times. The J gene is TRBJ1-6, the V gene TRBV2; TRBD1 is a possible D gene (5 bases). Trimming left V 4 bases short and J 9 bases short, with 13 bases between. The CDR3 spans 14 residues. CDR1 and CDR2 from the germline V gene are SNHLY and FYNNEI. CDR3 nucleotide sequence: TGTGCCAGCAGTGGGGACTGGAGGAGTTCACCCCTCCACTTT. Protein product: CASSGDWRSSPLHF.

This clonotype was seen many times. V is TRBV29-1 and J is TRBJ2-5; D tentatively fits TRBD1 or TRBD2 (5 bases each). Germline CDR1 is SQVTM and CDR2 is ANQGSEA. The germline V and J ends were trimmed by 6 bases and 4 bases, with 15 bases remaining between them. The CDR3 is 13 amino acids. The CDR3 here is CSVGTAPGETQYF. The CDR3 coding sequence is TGCAGCGTAGGGACCGCGCCGGGAGAGACCCAGTACTTC.

This clonotype showed up many times. The chain carries TRBV6-5 and TRBJ1-2; the match to TRBD1 covers 12 bases. Trimming removed 2 bases from V and 8 bases from J; junction bases left unmatched: 6. The CDR3 is 15 residues long. Germline CDR1 MNHEY, CDR2 SVGAGI. The CDR3, as DNA: TGTGCCAGCAGTTACGCGGGACAGGGGGCGCACGGCTACACCTTC. The encoded protein is CASSYAGQGAHGYTF.

The chain combines TRBV6-1 with TRBJ1-4; tentatively, D is TRBD1 (5 bases). Germline V gives CDR1 MNHNS, CDR2 SASEGT. The CDR3 has 14 amino acids. Trimming shortened V by 10 bases and J by 7 bases, and 19 bases separated the two germline ends. CDR3 nucleotides: TGTGCCACCTTTGGTTCGGGGGGAAGTGAAAAACTGTTTTTT. Residues: CATFGSGGSEKLFF.

This clonotype was found many times. At one of its ends the junction is not consistent with the germline gene, which may arise from a read error. The V gene is TRBV5-1, the J gene TRBJ2-1, with D perhaps matching TRBD2 (6 bases). The CDR3 contains 15 residues. Germline assignment: CDR1 SGHRS and CDR2 YFSETQ. In DNA, the CDR3 is TGTGCCAGCAGCTTAGGACTGGCGGGGTACAATGAGCAGTTCTTC. This translates into CASSLGLAGYNEQFF.

The rearrangement uses TRBV2 and TRBJ2-7; the match to TRBD1 covers 7 bases. J was trimmed by 1 base and V by 2 bases; bases with no gene match: 8. This CDR3 has 16 amino acids. Germline assignment: CDR1 SNHLY and CDR2 FYNNEI. Here the CDR3 reads CASSELPGDSSYEQYF. CDR3 nucleotide sequence: TGTGCCAGCAGTGAACTCCCAGGGGACAGTTCCTACGAGCAGTACTTC.

This clonotype was seen ten or more times. The chain is built from TRBV7-9 and TRBJ2-4; TRBD1 matches at 7 bases. The CDR3 has 12 amino acids. Germline V gives CDR1 SEHNR, CDR2 FQNEAQ (reference sequence). The V gene end was trimmed by 10 bases and the J gene end by 7 bases; junction bases not matched to a gene: 7. The CDR3 nucleotides read TGTGCCACCAAAGACAGGGAGAACATTCAGTACTTC. Its translation: CATKDRENIQYF.

The table lists this clonotype with a few counts. J is TRBJ2-5 and V is TRBV6-1, with D possibly being TRBD2 (5 bases). V gave up 7 bases and J gave up 2 bases, with 23 bases separating them. The CDR3 has 17 residues. Germline V lookup: CDR1 MNHNS, CDR2 SASEGT. DNA of the CDR3: TGTGCCAGCAACCAATTACGCGGCAGCGGCGGACAAGAGACCCAGTACTTC. Translating gives CASNQLRGSGGQETQYF.

This clonotype occurred many times. The chain joins TRBV5-6 to TRBJ2-2, with D perhaps being TRBD1 or TRBD2 (5 bases each). CDR1 SGHDT and CDR2 YYEEEE come from the germline V gene. Trimming removed 4 bases from V and 5 bases from J, with 18 bases in between. The CDR3 contains 16 residues. Here the CDR3 reads CASSRGRRRQTGELFF. CDR3 nucleotides: TGTGCCAGCAGCCGGGGACGGCGGAGGCAAACCGGGGAGCTGTTTTTT. Using reference TRBV5-6 and TRBJ2-2 for the parts outside the CDR3, the full variable domain is DAGVTQSPTHLIKTRGQQVTLRCSPKSGHDTVSWYQQALGQGPQFIFQYYEEEERQRGNFPDRFSGHQFPNYSSELNVNALLLGDSALYLCASSRGRRRQTGELFFGEGSRLTVL.

This clonotype was detected only a few times. J is TRBJ2-1 and V is TRBV7-9; either TRBD1 or TRBD2 may fit D (5 bases each). Germline CDR1 and CDR2: SEHNR and FQNEAQ (reference sequence). The CDR3 sequence is 15 residues long. V lost 5 bases and J lost 11, with 22 bases in between. The CDR3 protein is CASSPGTAATMKQFF. CDR3 nucleotide sequence: TGTGCCAGCAGCCCCGGGACGGCCGCCACAATGAAGCAGTTCTTC.